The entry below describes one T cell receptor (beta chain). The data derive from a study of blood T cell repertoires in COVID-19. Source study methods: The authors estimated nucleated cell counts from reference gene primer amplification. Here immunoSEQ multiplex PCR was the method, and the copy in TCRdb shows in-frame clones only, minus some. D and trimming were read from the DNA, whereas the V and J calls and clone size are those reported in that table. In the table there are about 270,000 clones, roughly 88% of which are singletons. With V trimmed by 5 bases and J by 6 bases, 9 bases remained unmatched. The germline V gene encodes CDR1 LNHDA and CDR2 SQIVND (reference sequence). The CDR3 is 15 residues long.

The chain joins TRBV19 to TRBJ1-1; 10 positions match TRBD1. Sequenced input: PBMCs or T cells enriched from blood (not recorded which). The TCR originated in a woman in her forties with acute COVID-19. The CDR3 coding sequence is TGTGCCAGTAGTGGGCCCGGGACAGGGGTCCCTGAAGCTTTCTTT. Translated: CASSGPGTGVPEAFF.